The sequence of this T cell receptor (beta chain) was determined in a study of T cell changes during pregnancy in multiple sclerosis. There are 13 residues in the CDR3. The V segment lost 6 bases and the J segment 2 bases; nucleotides outside the gene matches: 3. Germline V gives CDR1 LNHNV, CDR2 YYDKDF (reference sequence). Produced via immunoSEQ multiplex PCR; TCRdb's table is partial and in-frame only. The sample has under 65,000 clones, 92% seen once. Sequencing was performed on CD4+ T cells from peripheral blood mononuclear cells, taken in the third trimester of pregnancy. This clonotype originated in a female donor with multiple sclerosis, enrolled in a pregnancy study. The V call is TRBV15, the J call TRBJ1-1; 7 bases are shared with TRBD1. For the CDR3, the DNA is TGTGCCACCAGGGGGACAGTCAACACTGAAGCTTTCTTT. Encoded protein: CATRGTVNTEAFF.